This TCR beta chain was retrieved from a study of OX40 agonist ivuxolimab in advanced cancers. Study-level points and caveats: On average, a greater number of expanded clones characterised CD8+ T cells relative to CD4+.

Concerning this clone: The antigen is not known.

The method was immunoSEQ multiplex PCR; TCRdb's version includes in-frame clones alone and lacks a portion of them. The sample yields approximately 48,000 clones, just under 90% seen once. The CDR3 runs 14 residues. The germline gives CDR1 MNHEY, CDR2 SMNVEV (reference sequence). The V segment lost 6 bases and the J segment 1 base; nucleotides outside the gene matches: 3. The chain employs TRBV27 and TRBJ1-1, with 9 positions matching TRBD1. The sequence came from an adult with an advanced solid tumor such as melanoma, head and neck, liver or kidney cancer. The sequences come from CD4+ or CD8+ T cells sorted from blood, collected in a trial of the OX40 agonist ivuxolimab. This CDR3 reads CASSPDRGNTEAFF. CDR3 coding DNA: TGTGCCAGCAGCCCGGACAGGGGGAACACTGAAGCTTTCTTT.